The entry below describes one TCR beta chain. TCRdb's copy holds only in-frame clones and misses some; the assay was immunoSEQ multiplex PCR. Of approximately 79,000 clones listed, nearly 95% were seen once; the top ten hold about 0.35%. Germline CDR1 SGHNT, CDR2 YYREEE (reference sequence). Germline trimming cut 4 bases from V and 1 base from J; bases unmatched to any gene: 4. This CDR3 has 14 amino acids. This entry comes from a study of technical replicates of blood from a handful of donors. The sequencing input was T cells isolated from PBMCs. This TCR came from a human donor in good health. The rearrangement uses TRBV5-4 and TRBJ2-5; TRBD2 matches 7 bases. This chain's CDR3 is CASSPGTTQETQYF. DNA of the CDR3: TGTGCCAGCAGCCCGGGGACTACCCAAGAGACCCAGTACTTC.